This T cell receptor beta chain appears in the sequencing data of a study of CD4 T cells in relation to SARS-CoV-2 and coronaviruses. About the study: PBMCs were cultured with antigen for 10 days before TCR beta sequencing. Shared crossreactive spike epitopes were mapped to their HLA restriction.

Using immunoSEQ multiplex PCR, the repertoire was profiled, and TCRdb retains in-frame clones only, with some absent. The sample yields 38,000 or so clones, around 85% seen once. Details on this clone: Its antigen is still unknown.

This CDR3 region has 19 residues. The V and J ends lost 1 base and 4 bases, in that order; junction bases with no gene match: 14. Germline assignment: CDR1 SGHTA and CDR2 FQGNSA. V usage is TRBV7-2 and J usage is TRBJ2-1, with 9 bases fitting TRBD1. This TCR derives from an adult with COVID-19. Sequenced: naive CD4+ T cells from PBMCs, cultured in vitro. Subset denoted: naive CD4+ T cells isolated by negative enrichment. CDR3 loop: CASSLGFSAGQGIYNEQFF. CDR3 nucleotides: TGTGCCAGCAGCTTAGGGTTCTCTGCGGGACAGGGTATATACAATGAGCAGTTCTTC.